This T cell receptor beta chain came from a study of human T cells and chemical hapten exposure. This CDR3 contains 15 residues. Trimming cost V 3 bases and J 2 bases; bases outside gene matches: 3. Time point of the sample: patch test 2, 6 weeks after DPC sensitization. Noted treatment: therapeutic diphenylcyclopropenone sensitization with weekly scalp DPC. TCRdb redid the calling of the RACE reads with MiXCR, one entry per CDR3 protein. The top ten clones hold more than 2% of a sample with 100,000 or so distinct CDR3 sequences, 7.5% to 10% of them seen once. The sequence derives from a woman in her thirties or forties with alopecia areata. Some clones in this sample may be carry-over from other donors' samples. The V and J genes are TRBV12-3 or TRBV12-4 and TRBJ1-5, with 8 bases that match TRBD1. Sequenced here: whole blood, sampled in connection with sensitization to the hapten diphenylcyclopropenone (DPC). The CDR3 DNA reads as TGTGCCAGCAGTTTTAGGGGACAGGGCAATCAGCCCCAGCATTTT. Protein sequence: CASSFRGQGNQPQHF.